Below are 21 T cell receptor beta chains sequenced from a single sample in a study of Ad26.COV2.S vaccination and SARS-CoV-2 variants. Indicated treatment: over 15 received Ad26.COV2.S at low or high dose, single or two shots; roughly five received placebo; per-sample allocation not given. On day 63 after the first injection, vaccine and placebo recipients gave samples. Using immunoSEQ multiplex PCR, the repertoire was profiled, and TCRdb retains in-frame clones only, with some absent. The sample yields around 310,000 clones, roughly 90% seen once. The sequences come from peripheral blood, collected in a trial of Ad26.COV2.S vaccine versus placebo. The source of these receptors is a person aged 18-60 years who received the Ad26.COV2.S COVID-19 vaccine or a placebo.

The V call is TRBV6-2 or TRBV6-3, the J call TRBJ2-1; no clear D gene. Germline CDR1 reads MNHEY; CDR2 reads SVGEGT. This CDR3 contains 13 residues. The V and J ends lost 3 bases and 10 bases respectively, with 13 bases between them. The CDR3 DNA follows: TGTGCCAGCAGTTATGGCTTTCGTAGGGAGCAGTTCTTC. Residues: CASSYGFRREQFF.

The chain joins TRBV7-9 to TRBJ2-1; 11 positions match TRBD1. The CDR3 runs to 18 residues. V dropped 4 bases and J dropped 6; count of bases not matched to a gene: 14. Germline V lookup: CDR1 SEHNR, CDR2 FQNEAQ (reference sequence). CDR3 sequence (DNA): TGTGCCAGCAGCTCCCCCCCGACTGGACAGGGGGCGGTCAATGAGCAGTTCTTC. Translation gives CASSSPPTGQGAVNEQFF.

This sequence joins TRBV2 and TRBJ1-5, with D possibly matching TRBD1 (5 bases). CDR3 size: 13 residues. Germline V gene lookup returns CDR1 SNHLY and CDR2 FYNNEI. Trimming stripped 4 bases from V and 4 bases from J, with 8 bases between. In DNA, the CDR3 is TGTGCCAGCAGTGCGGGGGAGAATCAGCCCCAGCATTTT. This encodes CASSAGENQPQHF.

The gene calls are TRBV5-1 and TRBJ1-1; 9 positions match TRBD1. J lost 2 bases, V lost 0 bases, and 2 bases had no gene match. The CDR3 is 15 residues long. Germline loops: CDR1 SGHRS, CDR2 YFSETQ. The CDR3 reads CASSLGDRVNTEAFF. The CDR3 DNA sequence: TGCGCCAGCAGCTTGGGGGACAGGGTCAACACTGAAGCTTTCTTT.

The gene calls are TRBV6-2 or TRBV6-3 and TRBJ2-5; D is tentatively TRBD1 or TRBD2 (7 bases each). CDR1 and CDR2 (germline): MNHEY, SVGEGT. V was clipped by 2 bases and J by 2 bases, with 21 bases between them. The CDR3 totals 18 residues. The CDR3 nucleotides are TGTGCCAGCAGTTACCGAGTTAGTGCAGGGGGGGTACAAGAGACCCAGTACTTC. Translating gives CASSYRVSAGGVQETQYF.

The J gene is TRBJ2-3, the V gene TRBV6-4; 13 bases are shared with TRBD2. The V gene end was trimmed by 3 bases and the J gene end by 4 bases; junction bases not matched to a gene: 7. The CDR3 loop spans 17 amino acids. Germline-derived CDR1 and CDR2 are MRHNA and SNTAGT. Here the CDR3 DNA reads TGTGCCAGCAGTGATTCCCCCGGGACTAGCGGGGCAGATACGCAGTATTTT. It is translated as CASSDSPGTSGADTQYF.

J is TRBJ1-2 and V is TRBV13; 7 bases line up with TRBD1. CDR3 length: 14 amino acids. Germline CDR1 PRHDT, CDR2 FYEKMQ (reference sequence). The V gene end was trimmed by 5 bases and the J gene end by 3 bases; junction bases not matched to a gene: 6. In DNA form, the CDR3 reads TGTGCCAGCAGCCCCCGACAGGGTTACTATGGCTACACCTTC. This encodes CASSPRQGYYGYTF. Full variable domain (missing parts from reference TRBV13 and TRBJ1-2): AAGVIQSPRHLIKEKRETATLKCYPIPRHDTVYWYQQGPGQDPQFLISFYEKMQSDKGSIPDRFSAQQFSDYHSELNMSSLELGDSALYFCASSPRQGYYGYTFGSGTRLTVV.

The rearrangement links TRBV4-3 to TRBJ1-1; possibly TRBD1 for D (5 bases). From germline, CDR1 is LGHNA and CDR2 YSLEER. Deletions cut 3 bases from V and 8 bases from J, with 16 bases between. CDR3 size: 14 residues. The CDR3 DNA reads as TGCGCCAGCAGCCAGTCGAGAGGGGTTTCGGAAGCTTTCTTT. It is translated as CASSQSRGVSEAFF.

This clone was seen more than once but under ten times. The chain carries TRBV9 and TRBJ1-5; TRBD1 agrees at 8 bases. The CDR3 is 15 amino acids. The germline CDR1 and CDR2 sequences are SGDLS and YYNGEE. V dropped 4 bases and J dropped 6; count of bases not matched to a gene: 9. CDR3 sequence reads: CASSPGTGPGQPQHF. CDR3 sequence (DNA): TGTGCCAGCAGCCCGGGGACAGGACCTGGTCAGCCCCAGCATTTT.

This clone was picked up a small number of times. The V gene is TRBV7-9, the J gene TRBJ1-1; no clear D gene. The CDR3 is 14 residues long. Between the trimmed V and J ends, which lost 4 bases and 1 base, there was a span of 10 bases. In germline, CDR1 is SEHNR, CDR2 FQNEAQ (reference sequence). CDR3 amino acids: CASSSGPQNTEAFF. CDR3 DNA sequence: TGTGCCAGCAGCTCAGGACCCCAGAACACTGAAGCTTTCTTT. Combining the CDR3 with reference TRBV7-9 and TRBJ1-1 gives the whole variable domain DTGVSQNPRHKITKRGQNVTFRCDPISEHNRLYWYRQTLGQGPEFLTYFQNEAQLEKSRLLSDRFSAERPKGSFSTLEIQRTEQGDSAMYLCASSSGPQNTEAFFGQGTRLTVV.

The chain is built from TRBV20-1 and TRBJ2-5; D is possibly TRBD2 (5 bases). The V gene lost 3 bases and the J gene lost 4 bases, with 15 bases spanning the gap. The germline V gene encodes CDR1 DFQATT and CDR2 SNEGSKA (reference sequence). The CDR3 extends over 14 amino acids. DNA for the CDR3: TGCAGTGCTAGTCGATATCGGGAAGGAGAGACCCAGTACTTC. Its protein is CSASRYREGETQYF.

The genes are TRBV19 and TRBJ2-2; 12 nucleotides line up with TRBD2. The CDR3 extends over 18 amino acids. With 5 bases clipped from V and 5 bases from J, the junction kept 12 bases outside the gene matches. Germline lookup yields CDR1 LNHDA and CDR2 SQIVND (reference sequence). In DNA, the CDR3 is TGTGCCAGTAGTTTCCCGGGGCTAGCGGGAGGGAGGACCGGGGAGCTGTTTTTT. This gives the protein CASSFPGLAGGRTGELFF.

The rearrangement uses TRBV29-1 and TRBJ1-1, with 7 bases identical to TRBD1. There are 15 residues in the CDR3. Germline V gives CDR1 SQVTM, CDR2 ANQGSEA. V dropped 0 bases and J dropped 9; count of bases not matched to a gene: 13. CDR3 sequence reads: CSVEDAITGVGKAFF. As DNA, the CDR3 is TGCAGCGTTGAAGACGCTATTACAGGGGTAGGTAAAGCTTTCTTT.

The chain couples TRBV21-1 to TRBJ1-1. TRBV21-1 is a pseudogene segment. CDR3 size: 17 residues. The CDR3 region is CASSKARRRPRRAEAFF. Written as DNA, the CDR3 is TGTGCCAGCAGCAAAGCCCGCCGAAGGCCCCGGAGGGCTGAAGCTTTCTTT.

The rearrangement joins TRBV29-1 to TRBJ2-1, with 9 bases aligning to TRBD1. Unmatched junction bases numbered 11, after V lost 3 bases and J lost 8 bases. The CDR3 runs to 15 residues. Germline loops: CDR1 SQVTM, CDR2 ANQGSEA. The CDR3 coding sequence is TGCAGCGTTGACTTATTTCCGGGACAGGGTTATGAGCAGTTCTTC. It is translated as CSVDLFPGQGYEQFF.

The chain carries TRBV7-6 and TRBJ1-3; tentative D call: TRBD1 (6 bases). Trimming left V 5 bases short and J 6 bases short, with 26 bases between. There are 18 residues in the CDR3. Germline V gene sequence: CDR1 SGHVS, CDR2 FNYEAQ. For the CDR3, the DNA is TGTGCCAGCAGCCAAAACGACCCCCAGGGGTTACAGGAAAACACCATATATTTT. Amino acid sequence: CASSQNDPQGLQENTIYF.

The rearrangement uses TRBV6-2 or TRBV6-3 and TRBJ2-7, with TRBD2 identical over 7 bases. CDR3 length equals 14 residues. Trimming at V came to 2 bases and at J to 2 bases, leaving 3 bases not matched to a gene. CDR1 and CDR2 (germline): MNHEY, SVGEGT. The CDR3 DNA reads as TGTGCCAGCAGTTACGCGGGGACTACCTACGAGCAGTACGTC. Protein: CASSYAGTTYEQYV.

This chain connects TRBV11-3 to TRBJ2-7; possibly TRBD2 for D (6 bases). CDR1 and CDR2 (germline): SGHNT, YENEEA. With 4 bases removed from V and 4 bases from J, the gap between germline ends came to 11 bases. The CDR3 covers 13 residues. CDR3 bases: TGTGCCAGCAGCTATTCGGGACTGTACGAGCAGTACGTC. It specifies CASSYSGLYEQYV.

The genes are TRBV5-1 and TRBJ2-2, with D possibly matching TRBD1 (5 bases). Trimming took 4 bases from V and 7 from J, leaving 14 bases between them. This CDR3 contains 14 residues. From germline, CDR1 is SGHRS and CDR2 YFSETQ. CDR3 DNA: TGCGCCAGCAGCATATTAGACAGCGACGGGGAGCTGTTTTTT. It codes for CASSILDSDGELFF.

This clone has only a few counts. The V gene is TRBV6-4, the J gene TRBJ2-1; no firm D call. This CDR3 comprises 15 residues. Germline CDR1 reads MRHNA; CDR2 reads SNTAGT. Between the trimmed V and J ends, which lost 0 bases and 5 bases, there was a span of 11 bases. In DNA form, the CDR3 reads TGTGCCAGCAGTGACTCGGTGGGCGGTAACAATGAGCAGTTCTTC. Its protein product is CASSDSVGGNNEQFF.

The chain recombines TRBV6-2 or TRBV6-3 with TRBJ1-1, with unresolved D. Trimming cost V 3 bases and J 8 bases, with 13 bases left between them. CDR1 and CDR2 from the germline V gene are MNHEY and SVGEGT. The CDR3 totals 13 residues. In DNA, the CDR3 is TGTGCCAGCAGTTATCGGAGGGTAGAAGAAGCTTTCTTT. The encoded protein is CASSYRRVEEAFF.